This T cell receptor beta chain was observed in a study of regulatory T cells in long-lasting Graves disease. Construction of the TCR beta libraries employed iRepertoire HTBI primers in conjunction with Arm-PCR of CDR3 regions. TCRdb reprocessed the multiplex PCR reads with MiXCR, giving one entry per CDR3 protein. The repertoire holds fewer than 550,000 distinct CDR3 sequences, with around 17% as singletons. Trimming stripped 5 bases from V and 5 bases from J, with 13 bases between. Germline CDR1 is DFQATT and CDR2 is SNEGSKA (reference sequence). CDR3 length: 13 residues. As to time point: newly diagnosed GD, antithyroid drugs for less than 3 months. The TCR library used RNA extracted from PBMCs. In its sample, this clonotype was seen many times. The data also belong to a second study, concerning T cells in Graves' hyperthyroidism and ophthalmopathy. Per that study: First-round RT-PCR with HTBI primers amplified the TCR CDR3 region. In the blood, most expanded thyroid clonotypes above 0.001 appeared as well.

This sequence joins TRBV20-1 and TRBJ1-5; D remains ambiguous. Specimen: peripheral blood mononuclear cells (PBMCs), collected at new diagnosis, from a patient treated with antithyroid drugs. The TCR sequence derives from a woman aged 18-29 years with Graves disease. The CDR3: CSASGRLYQPQHF. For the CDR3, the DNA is TGCAGTGCTTCCGGACGTTTGTATCAGCCCCAGCATTTT.